This T cell receptor (beta chain) emerged from a study of beta chain features in type 1 diabetes. Between the trimmed V and J ends, which lost 6 bases and 7 bases, there was a span of 25 bases. The CDR3 is 16 residues long. Germline V gene sequence: CDR1 MDHEN, CDR2 SYDVKM. Study-wide points: TCRB CDR3s were moderately but significantly shorter in Type 1 diabetes patients in all four CD4+ subsets.

About this clone: Its antigen is still unknown.

The whole isolated RNA underwent reverse transcription, so sequencing captured expressed TCRB transcripts. The table came from immunoSEQ multiplex PCR; TCRdb's copy has only in-frame clones and leaves some out. The sample consists of about 400,000 clones, around 12% of them appearing once. The specimen was naive CD4+ T cells from blood. The source is a woman between 18 and 30 years old with type 1 diabetes. J is TRBJ2-7 and V is TRBV28; maybe TRBD2 (5 bases). The CDR3: CASSPLGSGSMLEQYF. CDR3 bases: TGTGCCAGCAGCCCCTTAGGAAGCGGCTCGATGTTAGAGCAGTACTTC.